A single sample gave rise to the 32 T cell receptor beta chains below, sequenced in a study of regulatory T cells in long-lasting Graves disease. The TCR beta library used iRepertoire HTBI primers with Arm-PCR amplification of CDR3. TCRdb reprocessed the multiplex PCR reads with MiXCR, giving one entry per CDR3 protein. The top ten clones hold around a sixth of a sample with 400,000 to 500,000 distinct CDR3 sequences, 12% to 15% of them seen once. Time point given: newly diagnosed GD, antithyroid drugs for less than 3 months. The TCR library was prepared using RNA isolated from PBMCs. This sample was also put to use in a study of T cells in Graves' hyperthyroidism and ophthalmopathy.

The source material was peripheral blood mononuclear cells (PBMCs), sampled at new diagnosis, from a patient treated with antithyroid drugs. The receptor set was obtained from a woman in her forties or fifties with Graves disease.

This sequence joins TRBV10-3 and TRBJ2-7, with TRBD1 identical over 9 bases. The length of the CDR3 is 13 residues. Germline trimming cut 6 bases from V and 6 bases from J; bases unmatched to any gene: 6. Germline assignment: CDR1 ENHRY and CDR2 SYGVKD. CDR3 protein: CAIRPGQGAEQYF. CDR3 coding DNA: TGTGCCATCAGGCCGGGACAGGGTGCCGAGCAGTACTTC.

In its sample, this clonotype was seen a few times. V gene TRBV29-1 combines with J gene TRBJ2-7; D unresolved. This CDR3 contains 13 residues. The V end lost 4 bases, the J end lost 2 bases, and 12 bases lay between the germline ends. The germline V gene has CDR1 SQVTM and CDR2 ANQGSEA. This CDR3 reads CSVVRQETYEQYF. CDR3 bases: TGCAGCGTTGTCAGGCAGGAAACCTACGAGCAGTACTTC.

In its sample, this clonotype was seen a few times. CDR3 sequence: CASSYQGGTYEQYF. In DNA form, the CDR3 reads TGTGCCAGCAGTTACCAAGGGGGGACCTACGAGCAGTACTTC. The chain links TRBV6-2 or TRBV6-3 to TRBJ2-7; D may be TRBD1 or TRBD2 (6 bases each). Germline assignment: CDR1 MNHEY and CDR2 SVGEGT. The CDR3 is 14 amino acids. V was cut by 2 bases and J by 2 bases, with 10 bases left in between.

A few counts support this clonotype. This chain joins TRBV20-1 and TRBJ2-7; 10 positions match TRBD2. Germline V gene lookup returns CDR1 DFQATT and CDR2 SNEGSKA (reference sequence). CDR3 length: 14 residues. The junction had 10 bases not matched to a gene; V was cut back by 6 bases and J by 5 bases. This chain's CDR3 is CSAPRASGSDEQYF. CDR3 DNA: TGCAGTGCACCCCGGGCTAGCGGGAGCGACGAGCAGTACTTC.

This clonotype was seen repeatedly, ten times or more. The chain recombines TRBV6-1 with TRBJ2-3, with 10 bases aligning to TRBD1. The germline gives CDR1 MNHNS, CDR2 SASEGT. Trimming at V came to 8 bases and at J to 2 bases, leaving 7 bases not matched to a gene. The CDR3 sequence is 15 residues long. The DNA of the CDR3 is TGTGCCAGCGAGGGACAGGGGAGGTCCACAGATACGCAGTATTTT. This translates into CASEGQGRSTDTQYF.

V is TRBV5-5 and J is TRBJ1-5; no firm D call. The CDR3 covers 15 residues. Germline CDR1 SGHKS, CDR2 YYEKEE (reference sequence). With 2 bases removed from V and 2 bases from J, the gap between germline ends came to 11 bases. The CDR3 DNA reads TGTGCCAGCAGCTTTTACCCGGAGGGCAATCAGCCCCAGCATTTT. Translation gives CASSFYPEGNQPQHF. The complete variable domain, with remaining parts taken from reference TRBV5-5 and TRBJ1-5, reads DAGVTQSPTHLIKTRGQQVTLRCSPISGHKSVSWYQQVLGQGPQFIFQYYEKEERGRGNFPDRFSARQFPNYSSELNVNALLLGDSALYLCASSFYPEGNQPQHFGDGTRLSIL.

This clonotype was counted ten times or more. The genes are TRBV10-2 and TRBJ2-7, with D possibly TRBD2 on 5 matching bases. Deletions cut 4 bases from V and 0 bases from J, with 19 bases between. Germline values: CDR1 WSHSY, CDR2 SAAADI. This CDR3 has 17 amino acids. The CDR3 here is CASSGGSHQTSSYEQYF. For the CDR3, the DNA is TGCGCCAGCAGTGGCGGGTCTCACCAGACAAGCTCCTACGAGCAGTACTTC.

In this sample, this clonotype turned up a few times. A much more abundant neighbour one base away suggests this may be a read error. The V call is TRBV12-3 or TRBV12-4, the J call TRBJ2-7, with 8 bases fitting TRBD2. There are 13 residues in the CDR3. The CDR3 here is CASSFGLAGERYF. In nucleotides, the CDR3 is TGTGCCAGCAGTTTCGGGCTAGCGGGCGAGCGGTACTTC.

A few counts support this clonotype. This rearrangement joins TRBV29-1 to TRBJ2-3, with D unclear. V was shortened by 2 bases and J by 2 bases, with 8 bases between the two germline ends. The CDR3 spans 13 residues. Looked up from germline, CDR1 is SQVTM and CDR2 is ANQGSEA. The CDR3 nucleotides read TGCAGCGTTGAACTGCAGCACACAGATACGCAGTATTTT. It codes for CSVELQHTDTQYF.

A few counts support this clonotype. The chain employs TRBV19 and TRBJ2-1, with D tentatively TRBD2 (6 bases). This CDR3 is 15 amino acids long. Trimming took off 3 bases at V and 6 bases at J, with 15 bases between the two ends. The germline V gene encodes CDR1 LNHDA and CDR2 SQIVND (reference sequence). CDR3 DNA: TGTGCCAGTAGTATGGGTAGCGGTCTACTCAATGAGCAGTTCTTC. Translating gives CASSMGSGLLNEQFF.

This clonotype has ten or more counts. The chain combines TRBV30 with TRBJ2-5; D remains ambiguous. The CDR3 consists of 11 residues. From germline, CDR1 is GTSNPN and CDR2 SVGIG (reference sequence). Trimming removed 0 bases from V and 5 bases from J, with 4 bases in between. CDR3 amino acids: CAWSVGETQYF. The CDR3 region has the DNA TGTGCCTGGAGTGTAGGGGAGACCCAGTACTTC.

This clonotype was seen many times. The rearrangement uses TRBV2 and TRBJ2-1, with 8 bases fitting TRBD2. Germline values: CDR1 SNHLY, CDR2 FYNNEI. Unmatched junction bases numbered 15, after V lost 11 bases and J lost 6 bases. This CDR3 has 15 amino acids. Here the CDR3 DNA reads TGTGCCTCAAAAGTCCGGGAGGGCCTAGGCAATGAGCAGTTCTTC. As protein: CASKVREGLGNEQFF.

This clonotype occurred a few times. This may stem from a read error, because a much larger clone lies one nucleotide away. This rearrangement joins TRBV5-1 to TRBJ2-7, with 8 bases matching TRBD2. In germline, CDR1 is SGHRS, CDR2 YFSETQ. The CDR3 sequence is 15 residues long. Written as DNA, the CDR3 is TGCGCCAGCAGCTATCGGAGCGGGAGTGAATACGAGCAGCACTTC. It encodes CASSYRSGSEYEQHF.

This clonotype was seen more than once but under ten times. V usage is TRBV9 and J usage is TRBJ2-7; no reliable D call. V lost 0 bases to trimming and J lost 4 bases, with 5 bases between them. Germline-derived CDR1 and CDR2 are SGDLS and YYNGEE. CDR3 length equals 12 residues. The CDR3 DNA reads TGTGCCAGCAGCGTAGATGGTTACGAGCAGTACTTC. Translated, it gives CASSVDGYEQYF.

This clonotype was seen repeatedly, ten times or more. The CDR3 DNA is TGTGCCAGCAGTTCACAGGGAGGAGGGAACACTGAAGCTTTCTTT. It specifies CASSSQGGGNTEAFF. The rearrangement uses TRBV12-3 or TRBV12-4 and TRBJ1-1; tentative D call: TRBD1 (6 bases). V was shortened by 4 bases and J by 1 base, with 13 bases between the two germline ends. This CDR3 spans 15 amino acids.

This clonotype was detected many times. The V gene is TRBV28, the J gene TRBJ1-4, with D hard to call. Trimming shortened V by 5 bases and J by 7 bases, and 20 bases separated the two germline ends. CDR3 length: 16 residues. Germline V CDR1 and CDR2: MDHEN, SYDVKM. The CDR3 reads CASSAYPLGISEKLFF. The CDR3 coding sequence is TGTGCCAGCAGTGCCTATCCTCTGGGGATATCTGAAAAACTGTTTTTT.

In DNA form, the CDR3 reads TGCAGTGCTAGATCCGGGCTAGCGGGCCGCTACGAGCAGTACTTC. Translating gives CSARSGLAGRYEQYF. The chain carries TRBV20-1 and TRBJ2-7; 8 positions match TRBD2. V shed 2 bases, J shed 3 bases, and the junction held 9 bases outside the gene matches. The CDR3 runs to 15 residues. Per germline, CDR1 DFQATT and CDR2 SNEGSKA (reference sequence).

This clonotype was picked up a small number of times. This chain connects TRBV29-1 to TRBJ2-2, with a possible D match to TRBD1 (6 bases). CDR1 is SQVTM and CDR2 is ANQGSEA in the germline V gene. With 1 base removed from V and 1 base from J, the gap between germline ends came to 19 bases. The CDR3 extends over 18 amino acids. The CDR3 DNA reads TGCAGCGTTGAAGTACCTAGGACCGGGACAAGGAACACCGGGGAGCTGTTTTTT. This gives the protein CSVEVPRTGTRNTGELFF.

The J gene is TRBJ2-2, the V gene TRBV10-3, with TRBD2 matching over 10 bases. This CDR3 has 17 amino acids. Trimming took 4 bases from V and 7 from J; bases not matched to a gene: 12. The germline CDR1 and CDR2 sequences are ENHRY and SYGVKD. CDR3: CAISVVSGRSQGGELFF. Written as DNA, the CDR3 is TGTGCCATCAGTGTTGTTAGCGGGAGGTCTCAAGGCGGGGAGCTGTTTTTT.

This clonotype has at least ten counts. The chain recombines TRBV28 with TRBJ1-2; 8 nucleotides line up with TRBD1. V lost 5 bases and J lost 5; bases outside the gene matches: 10. Germline V CDR1 and CDR2: MDHEN, SYDVKM. The CDR3 has 15 residues. The CDR3 nucleotides are TGTGCCAGCAGTCTGGGGACAGGCCACCTTTATGGCTACACCTTC. Translated, it gives CASSLGTGHLYGYTF.

This clonotype was observed many times. This chain links TRBV7-3 with TRBJ2-1; 7 nucleotides agree with TRBD2. The germline CDR1 and CDR2 sequences are SGHTA and FQGTGA. The CDR3 length is 16 residues. V shed 4 bases and J 6 bases; nucleotides not matched to a gene: 12. CDR3 residues: CASSSPGGSFGNEQFF. The CDR3 DNA sequence: TGTGCCAGCAGCTCCCCGGGCGGGAGCTTCGGCAATGAGCAGTTCTTC.

The gene calls are TRBV27 and TRBJ1-4; the D is unclear. V lost 0 bases, J lost 6 bases, and 5 bases lay in between. CDR1 is MNHEY, CDR2 SMNVEV, per germline (reference sequence). The CDR3 has 13 amino acids. DNA of the CDR3: TGTGCCAGCAGTTTATCTCCTGATGAAAAACTGTTTTTT. It specifies CASSLSPDEKLFF.

The J gene is TRBJ2-4, the V gene TRBV28; TRBD2 matches 12 bases. V lost 4 bases to trimming and J lost 11 bases; unmatched junction nucleotides: 6. There are 14 residues in the CDR3. Germline V gene lookup returns CDR1 MDHEN and CDR2 SYDVKM. CDR3 in DNA: TGTGCCAGCAGTTACGGACTAGCGGGATACGTTCAGTACTTC. This gives the protein CASSYGLAGYVQYF.

The gene calls are TRBV4-2 and TRBJ1-5; D not resolved. The CDR3 is 16 amino acids. V was trimmed by 1 base and J by 2 bases, leaving 12 bases between them. From germline, CDR1 is LGHNA and CDR2 YNFKEQ. The CDR3 DNA reads TGTGCCAGCAGCCAAGTATCAGGTGAAGGCAATCAGCCCCAGCATTTT. As protein: CASSQVSGEGNQPQHF.

The rearrangement links TRBV6-2 or TRBV6-3 to TRBJ1-1; 10 bases agree with TRBD1. Trimming removed 6 bases from V and 5 bases from J; junction bases left unmatched: 6. This CDR3 region has 14 residues. The germline gives CDR1 MNHEY, CDR2 SVGEGT. CDR3 amino acids: CASRAGQGRTEAFF. The CDR3 DNA reads TGTGCCAGCAGGGCGGGACAGGGGAGAACTGAAGCTTTCTTT.

For this clonotype: Mismatch with germline at one junction end may stem from a read error. The chain joins TRBV3-1 to TRBJ2-3; TRBD2 matches at 11 bases. From germline, CDR1 is LGHDT and CDR2 YNNKEL (reference sequence). This CDR3 contains 16 residues. The DNA of the CDR3 is TGTACCAGCACCCCGGGACTAGCGGTTTTCACAGATACGCAGTATTTT. Amino acid sequence: CTSTPGLAVFTDTQYF.

This clonotype has just one count. A single base separates this from a much larger clone, so it may be a read error. CDR3 sequence: CASSQRTEETQYF. CDR3 in DNA: TGTGCCAGCAGCCAAAGGACAGAAGAGACCCAGTACTTC. The V call is TRBV9, the J call TRBJ2-5; weak D call: TRBD1 (6 bases). V was shortened by 4 bases and J by 3 bases, with 10 bases between the two germline ends. The CDR3 is 13 residues long. Germline loops: CDR1 SGDLS, CDR2 YYNGEE. The whole variable domain, remainder taken from reference TRBV9 and TRBJ2-5, is DSGVTQTPKHLITATGQRVTLRCSPRSGDLSVYWYQQSLDQGLQFLIQYYNGEERAKGNILERFSAQQFPDLHSELNLSSLELGDSALYFCASSQRTEETQYFGPGTRLLVL.

This clonotype was seen repeatedly, ten times or more. The rearrangement links TRBV24-1 to TRBJ2-1; 9 nucleotides align to TRBD2. The CDR3 contains 16 residues. V shed 1 base and J 6 bases; nucleotides not matched to a gene: 6. Germline V gene lookup returns CDR1 KGHDR and CDR2 SFDVKD. CDR3 loop: CATSDFGREGRNEQFF. In nucleotides, the CDR3 is TGTGCCACCAGTGATTTCGGGCGGGAGGGCCGCAATGAGCAGTTCTTC.

The chain combines TRBV4-1 with TRBJ1-5; D possibly corresponds to TRBD1 (5 bases). CDR1 is MGHRA, CDR2 YSYEKL, per germline. Trimming removed 3 bases from V and 6 bases from J, with 15 bases in between. The CDR3 spans 15 residues. In DNA, the CDR3 is TGCGCCAGCAGCCAGGGTAGAGGGGTCGGTCAGCCCCAGCATTTT. Translating it yields CASSQGRGVGQPQHF.

This chain links TRBV27 with TRBJ2-7, with 11 bases identical to TRBD1. The trim removed 6 bases at V and 2 bases at J, leaving 9 bases unmatched. The CDR3 is 16 amino acids. Per germline, CDR1 MNHEY and CDR2 SMNVEV (reference sequence). CDR3 in amino acids: CASSTTGTGGPYEQYF. The CDR3 DNA reads TGTGCCAGCAGCACTACCGGGACAGGGGGACCCTACGAGCAGTACTTC.

This clonotype was counted at least ten times. The chain carries TRBV6-1 and TRBJ2-7, with D perhaps matching TRBD1 or TRBD2 (6 bases each). The V gene's germline CDR1 is MNHNS and CDR2 SASEGT. The V end lost 6 bases, the J end lost 2 bases, and 20 bases lay between the germline ends. The CDR3 covers 16 residues. The CDR3 loop is CASRQQGSGPTYEQYF. The CDR3 bases are TGTGCCAGCAGACAACAGGGAAGCGGGCCAACCTACGAGCAGTACTTC.

The V and J genes are TRBV5-1 and TRBJ2-2; D is undetermined. With 0 bases removed from V and 3 bases from J, the gap between germline ends came to 12 bases. This CDR3 spans 16 amino acids. Germline CDR1 is SGHRS and CDR2 is YFSETQ. CDR3 loop: CASSLVEQAYTGELFF. The DNA for the CDR3 is TGCGCCAGCAGCTTGGTGGAGCAGGCGTACACCGGGGAGCTGTTTTTT.